Following are 5 T cell receptor delta chains from one sample sequenced in a study of γδ T cells in repeated Plasmodium falciparum infection. TCRdb re-called the multiplex PCR reads through CATT. The sample lists tens of thousands of delta-chain clones; 1.7% were seen once. Bulk repertoires came from Vgamma9/Vdelta2+ or Vdelta2-negative gammadelta T cells flow-sorted from PBMC. Sequencing used gamma-delta T cells from blood. These receptors were taken from a pool of human donors (malaria-infected and uninfected, not separated).

This clone was observed a handful of times. TCRdb's protein, taken from a much larger clone, differs from this DNA's translation at residue 11, likely owing to a read error; the protein displayed comes from the DNA. This rearrangement joins TRDV1 to TRDJ1; D might be TRDD3 (6 bases). The ends were cut back, 3 bases at V and 0 bases at J, with 26 bases in the middle. CDR3 size: 20 residues. Per the germline V gene, CDR1 is TSWWSYY and CDR2 is QGS. In DNA, the CDR3 is TGTGCTCTTGGGGAGGCTAGGAGGCTGGGGAATCCTTGGTACACCGATAAACTCATCTTT. Protein product: CALGEARRLGNPWYTDKLIF.

With respect to this clone: The amino acid sequence in TCRdb belongs to a much larger clone and departs from this DNA's translation at residue 23, likely a sequencing read error; the sequence shown is translated from the DNA. V gene TRDV1 combines with J gene TRDJ1, with D tentatively TRDD3 (8 bases). Deletions cut 0 bases from V and 8 bases from J, with 52 bases between. The CDR3 sequence is 27 residues long. Per the germline V gene, CDR1 is TSWWSYY and CDR2 is QGS. CDR3 loop: CALGELHPLRFLPYWGSPSFHIRKLIF. The CDR3 bases are TGTGCTCTTGGGGAACTCCACCCTTTAAGGTTCCTACCTTACTGGGGGTCCCCTTCCTTTCACATCAGGAAACTCATCTTT.

Many counts were recorded for this clone. A far bigger clonotype differs at one base, so this is likely a read error. This CDR3 is also generated by other DNA sequences in the sample. CDR3 DNA sequence: TGTGCTCTTGGGGAACGGACCATCGACGGGGGATACGGTTCTTATACCGATAAACTCATCTTT. Amino acid sequence: CALGERTIDGGYGSYTDKLIF. V gene TRDV1 combines with J gene TRDJ1, with 10 bases fitting TRDD3. The CDR3 spans 21 residues. J lost 2 bases, V lost 1 base, and 19 bases had no gene match. The germline gives CDR1 TSWWSYY, CDR2 QGS.

This clone was seen repeatedly, ten times or more. This is likely an artifact of a read error, given a far larger clone one base away. This sample also contains other DNA sequences that code for the same CDR3. CDR3 nucleotides: TGTGCCCTTGGGGAAGCCTTCTTCCTCGACGGGAGAGGGGGTAAACTCATCTTT. Translating gives CALGEAFFLDGRGGKLIF. The genes are TRDV1 and TRDJ1; a weak D match, TRDD2 (6 bases). CDR3 size: 18 residues. Germline V lookup: CDR1 TSWWSYY, CDR2 QGS.

This clone has more than one count but fewer than ten. Translating this DNA gives a protein that differs at residue 19 from the TCRdb one, which belongs to a much larger clone; a read error is likely, and the protein shown is this translation. The chain has TRDV1 and TRDJ1, with 11 bases fitting TRDD3. The J gene, not given by TCRdb, was assigned here from a germline match of the nucleotide sequence. Germline V gives CDR1 TSWWSYY, CDR2 QGS. This CDR3 has 22 residues. DNA of the CDR3: TGTGCTCTTGGGGAACAACCTACCAACCTTCTACTGGGGGATAAGAACACCGATGAACTCATCTTT. It yields the protein CALGEQPTNLLLGDKNTDELIF.